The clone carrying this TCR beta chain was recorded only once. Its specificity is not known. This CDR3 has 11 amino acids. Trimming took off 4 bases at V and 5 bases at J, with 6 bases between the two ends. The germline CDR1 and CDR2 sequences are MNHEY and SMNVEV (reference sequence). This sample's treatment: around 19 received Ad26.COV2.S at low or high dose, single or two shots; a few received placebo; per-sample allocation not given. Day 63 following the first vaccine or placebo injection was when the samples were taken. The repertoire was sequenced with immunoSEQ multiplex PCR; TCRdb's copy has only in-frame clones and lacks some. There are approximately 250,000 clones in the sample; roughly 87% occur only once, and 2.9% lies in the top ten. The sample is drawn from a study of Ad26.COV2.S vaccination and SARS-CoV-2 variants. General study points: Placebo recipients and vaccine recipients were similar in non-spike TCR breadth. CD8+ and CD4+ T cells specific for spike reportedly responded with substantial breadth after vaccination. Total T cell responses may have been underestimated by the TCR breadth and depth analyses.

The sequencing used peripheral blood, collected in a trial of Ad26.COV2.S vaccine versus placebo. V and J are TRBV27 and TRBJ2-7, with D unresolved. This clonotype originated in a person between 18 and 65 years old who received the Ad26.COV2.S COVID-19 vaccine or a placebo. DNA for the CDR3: TGTGCCAGCAGTTCATTGAACGAGCAGTACTTC. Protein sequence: CASSSLNEQYF.